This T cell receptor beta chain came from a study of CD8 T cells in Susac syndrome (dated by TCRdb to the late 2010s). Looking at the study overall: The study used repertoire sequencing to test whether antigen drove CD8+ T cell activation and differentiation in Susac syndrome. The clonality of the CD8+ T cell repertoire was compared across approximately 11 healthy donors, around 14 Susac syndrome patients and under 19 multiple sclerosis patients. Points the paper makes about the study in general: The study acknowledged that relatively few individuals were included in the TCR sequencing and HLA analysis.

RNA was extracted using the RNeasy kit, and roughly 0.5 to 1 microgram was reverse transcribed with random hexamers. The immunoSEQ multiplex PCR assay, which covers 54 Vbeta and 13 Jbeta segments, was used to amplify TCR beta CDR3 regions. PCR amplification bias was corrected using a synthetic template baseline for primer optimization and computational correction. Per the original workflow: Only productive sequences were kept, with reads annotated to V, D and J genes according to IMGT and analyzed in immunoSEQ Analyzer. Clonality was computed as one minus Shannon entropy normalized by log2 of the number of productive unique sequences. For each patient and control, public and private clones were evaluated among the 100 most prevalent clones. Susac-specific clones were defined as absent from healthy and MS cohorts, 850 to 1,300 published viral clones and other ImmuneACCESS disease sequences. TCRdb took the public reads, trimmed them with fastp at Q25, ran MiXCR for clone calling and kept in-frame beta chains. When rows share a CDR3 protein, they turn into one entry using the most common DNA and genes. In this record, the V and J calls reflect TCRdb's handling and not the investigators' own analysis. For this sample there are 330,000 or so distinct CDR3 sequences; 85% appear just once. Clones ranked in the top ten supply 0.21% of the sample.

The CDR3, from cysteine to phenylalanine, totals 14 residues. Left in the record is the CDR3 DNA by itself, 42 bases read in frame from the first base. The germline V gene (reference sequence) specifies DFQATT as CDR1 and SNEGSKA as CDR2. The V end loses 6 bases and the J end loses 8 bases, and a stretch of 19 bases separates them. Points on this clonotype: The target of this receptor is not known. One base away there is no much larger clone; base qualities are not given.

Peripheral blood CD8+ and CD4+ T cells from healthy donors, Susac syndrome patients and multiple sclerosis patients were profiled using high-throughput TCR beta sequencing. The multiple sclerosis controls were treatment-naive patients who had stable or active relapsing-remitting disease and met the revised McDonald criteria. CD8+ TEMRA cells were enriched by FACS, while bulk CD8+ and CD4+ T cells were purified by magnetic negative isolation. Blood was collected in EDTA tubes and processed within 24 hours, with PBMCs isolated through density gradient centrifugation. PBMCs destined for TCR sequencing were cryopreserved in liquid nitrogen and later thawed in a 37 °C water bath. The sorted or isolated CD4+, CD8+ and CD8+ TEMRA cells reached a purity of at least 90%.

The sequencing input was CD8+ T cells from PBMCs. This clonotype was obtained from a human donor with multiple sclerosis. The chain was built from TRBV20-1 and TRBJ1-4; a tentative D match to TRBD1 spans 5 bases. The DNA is TGCAGTGCCCCGTTTCGATCCCGGGGCGAAAAACTGTTTTTT. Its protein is CSAPFRSRGEKLFF.